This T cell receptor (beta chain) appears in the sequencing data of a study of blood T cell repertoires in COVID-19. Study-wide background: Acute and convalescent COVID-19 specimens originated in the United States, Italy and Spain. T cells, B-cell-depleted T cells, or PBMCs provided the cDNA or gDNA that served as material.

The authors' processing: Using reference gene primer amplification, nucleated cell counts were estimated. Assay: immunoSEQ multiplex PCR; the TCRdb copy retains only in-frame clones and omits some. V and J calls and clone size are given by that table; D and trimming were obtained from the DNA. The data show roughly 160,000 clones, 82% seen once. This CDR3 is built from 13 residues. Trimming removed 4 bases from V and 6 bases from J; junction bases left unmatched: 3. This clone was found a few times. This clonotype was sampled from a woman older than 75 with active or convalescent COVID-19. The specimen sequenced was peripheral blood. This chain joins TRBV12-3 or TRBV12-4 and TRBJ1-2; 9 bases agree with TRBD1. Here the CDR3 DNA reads TGTGCCAGCAGTTGGACAGGGGTAAATGGCTACACCTTC. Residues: CASSWTGVNGYTF.